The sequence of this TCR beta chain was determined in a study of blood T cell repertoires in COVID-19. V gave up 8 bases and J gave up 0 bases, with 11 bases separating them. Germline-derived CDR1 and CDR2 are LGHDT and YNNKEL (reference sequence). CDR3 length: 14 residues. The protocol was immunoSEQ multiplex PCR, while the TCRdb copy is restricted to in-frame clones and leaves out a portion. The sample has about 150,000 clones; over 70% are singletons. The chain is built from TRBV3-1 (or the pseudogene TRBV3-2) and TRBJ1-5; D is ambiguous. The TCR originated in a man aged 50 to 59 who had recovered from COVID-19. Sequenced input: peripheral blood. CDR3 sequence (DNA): TGTGCCAGCTCGGCGGGTTATAGCAATCAGCCCCAGCATTTT. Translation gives CASSAGYSNQPQHF.